The rows below give T cell receptor beta chains drawn from one sample of a study of identifying expanded T cells in peripheral blood. Profiling relied on immunoSEQ multiplex PCR, and the TCRdb table lists in-frame clones only, not all of them. The sample gives about 84,000 clones, around 87% of which show up once; over 5% is in the top ten. Sequenced sample: blood. These receptors were collected from a person aged 18-70 years in good health. The CDR3 runs from the conserved cysteine through the conserved F or W. The D gene is left open where the match is weak. Expanded clones are given a class, and other clones once, few, many or no size at all.

V	size	J	D	DNA	CDR3
TRBV27	NA	TRBJ2-7	NA	TGTGCCAGCAGCCGATTTGGGGAGCAGTACTTC	CASSRFGEQYF
TRBV6-1	NA	TRBJ2-7	TRBD1	TGTGCCAGCAGTGAAGCGCTCGGGACAGGGCCCTACGAGCAGTACTTC	CASSEALGTGPYEQYF
TRBV7-9	NA	TRBJ1-2	TRBD1	TGTGCCAGCAGTCACCAACCGGGACAGGGGGATGGCTACACCTTC	CASSHQPGQGDGYTF
TRBV6-5	NA	TRBJ1-1	TRBD1	TGTGCCAGCAGACGGACAGGGAACACTGAAGCTTTCTTT	CASRRTGNTEAFF
TRBV11-2	few	TRBJ1-1	NA	TGTGCCAGCAGCTTAGCGACAAATGGCGACGCTTTCTTT	CASSLATNGDAFF
TRBV4-1	NA	TRBJ2-1	TRBD2	TGCGCCAGCAGTGTTTCCGAGAGGACTAGCGGGGGGGCCATCGAGCAGTTCTTC	CASSVSERTSGGAIEQFF
TRBV2	NA	TRBJ2-4	TRBD1	TGTGCCAGCAGTGAAGTGGGCAGGGGGCCAGACTTAGCCAAAAACATTCAGTACTTC	CASSEVGRGPDLAKNIQYF
TRBV7-7	NA	TRBJ2-1	NA	TGTGCCAGCAGCTTGAGTCCCAAATACAATGAGCAGTTCTTC	CASSLSPKYNEQFF
TRBV27	NA	TRBJ1-1	NA	TGTGCCAGCATGAGTCGAGCCTGGTACACTGAAGCTTTCTTT	CASMSRAWYTEAFF
TRBV28	NA	TRBJ1-2	TRBD1	TGTGCCAGCAGTCGACTGGGACAGGGCACGACGGGCTATGGCTACACCTTC	CASSRLGQGTTGYGYTF
TRBV11-2	once	TRBJ2-1	TRBD1	TGTGCCAGCAGCTCTACAGGGGGCGTTTCCTACAATGAGCAGTTCTTC	CASSSTGGVSYNEQFF
TRBV18	NA	TRBJ1-2	TRBD1	TGTGCCAGCTCATCATCCGGGACAGGGGGCGATGGCTACACCTTC	CASSSSGTGGDGYTF
TRBV5-8	NA	TRBJ2-7	TRBD1	TGTGCCAGCAGCTCGGGACAGGGCTACGAGCAGTACTTC	CASSSGQGYEQYF
TRBV16	NA	TRBJ2-3	TRBD2	TGTGCCAGCAGCCAATTCCGACTAGCGGGCACAGATACGCAGTATTTT	CASSQFRLAGTDTQYF
TRBV7-2	NA	TRBJ1-1	TRBD1	TGTGCCAGCAGCACGACAGGGGGACTAACTGAAGCTTTCTTT	CASSTTGGLTEAFF
TRBV5-4	NA	TRBJ2-7	TRBD2	TGTGCCAGCAGCTTGGATCTAGCGGGGATTACAGAGCAGTACTTC	CASSLDLAGITEQYF
TRBV19	NA	TRBJ2-1	NA	TGTGCCAGTAGTATAGAGGTTCCGGGCAGTGGGACGTACAATGAGCAGTTCTTC	CASSIEVPGSGTYNEQFF